The rows below give T cell receptor beta chains drawn from one sample of a study of T cells in Graves' hyperthyroidism and ophthalmopathy. TCRdb ran MiXCR on the multiplex PCR reads and lists one entry per CDR3 protein. The top ten clones hold 8.4% of a sample with roughly 750,000 distinct CDR3 sequences, roughly 15% of them seen once. The sequenced sample consisted of blood. Receptors originate from a man aged 18-30 years with Graves' hyperthyroidism. CDR3s include the opening cysteine and the closing phenylalanine or tryptophan. D genes are given only for firm matches. The size field is filled for only some rows; it gives once, few, many or a size class.

>TRBV5-6|TRBD1|.|TRBJ2-5
TGTGCCAGCAGCTCATCAGGGGGCGAAGGGACCCAGTACTTC
CASSSSGGEGTQYF
>TRBV28|TRBD1|many|TRBJ2-7
TGTGCCAGCAGTGTCCTATCGGGACAGGGGGCCGAGCAGTACTTC
CASSVLSGQGAEQYF
>TRBV6-1|.|many|TRBJ2-5
TGTGCATCGGTGGATGTCCCTGAGACCCAGTACTTC
CASVDVPETQYF
>TRBV7-2|TRBD1|few|TRBJ1-1
TGTGCCAGCAGCTTATCAGGGGGATTGAACACTGAAGCTTTCTTT
CASSLSGGLNTEAFF
>TRBV7-9|.|many|TRBJ2-1
TGTGCCAGCAGCTTAGGTCGAGGGGGTGAGCAGTTCTTC
CASSLGRGGEQFF
>TRBV15|.|many|TRBJ1-4
TGTGCCACCAGCAGGCACAGGGATGCTAATGAAAAACTGTTTTTT
CATSRHRDANEKLFF
>TRBV7-6|.|.|TRBJ1-4
TGTGCCAGCAGCTCCTCGGGGGGCCCTAATGAAAAACTGTTTTTT
CASSSSGGPNEKLFF
>TRBV5-1|TRBD1|.|TRBJ2-3
TGCGCCAGCAGCTCCCGGGACAGGAGGGCAGATACGCAGTATTTT
CASSSRDRRADTQYF
>TRBV18|.|.|TRBJ2-1
TGTGCCAGCTCACCGCCTCTAAACCTTCTCAAGTTCTTC
CASSPPLNLLKFF
>TRBV27|TRBD1|few|TRBJ2-7
TGTGCCAGCAGTTTATTACAGGGACAGTACGAGCAGTACTTC
CASSLLQGQYEQYF
>TRBV6-2/TRBV6-3|TRBD2|.|TRBJ2-1
TGTGCCAGCAGCCCGCATTCGGGGGGATACAATGAGCAGTTCTTC
CASSPHSGGYNEQFF
>TRBV15|.|.|TRBJ1-2
TGTGCCACCAGCAGAGCGCAAGGGGGGGAGTCTAACTATGGCTACACCTTC
CATSRAQGGESNYGYTF
>TRBV7-9|.|few|TRBJ2-2
TGTGCCAGCAGTCTATTCTGGGGTCACGAGGCCGGGGAGCTGTTTTTT
CASSLFWGHEAGELFF
>TRBV5-1|.|many|TRBJ2-2
TGCGCCAGCAGCTTGGCTCAGCCGGGCACCGGGGAGCTGTTTTTT
CASSLAQPGTGELFF
>TRBV7-9|TRBD1|few|TRBJ2-7
TGTGCCAGCAGCCACCCGGGTAGGGACAGGGGACACGAGCAGTACTTC
CASSHPGRDRGHEQYF
>TRBV2|TRBD2|many|TRBJ2-1
TGTGCCAGCAGAACAGCGGGAGTCCCCCACAATGAGCAGTTCTTC
CASRTAGVPHNEQFF
>TRBV12-5|.|.|TRBJ2-7
TGTGCTAGTGGTTTCCTCCCTTACGAGCAGTACTTC
CASGFLPYEQYF
>TRBV28|.|many|TRBJ1-1
TGTGCCAGCAGTTTACGGGCTAACACTGAAGCTTTCTTT
CASSLRANTEAFF
>TRBV7-9|.|many|TRBJ2-5
TGTGCCAGCAGCTCCCCCTCCGGGGGCGGGGAGACCCAGTACTTC
CASSSPSGGGETQYF
>TRBV20-1|.|few|TRBJ1-2
TGCAGTGCTAACCCGTCCGAAGGCTACACCTTC
CSANPSEGYTF
>TRBV28|TRBD1|.|TRBJ2-7
TGTGCCAGCAGAAAGCGCCGGGACAGGGGATACTACGAGCAGTACTTC
CASRKRRDRGYYEQYF
>TRBV24-1|TRBD2|many|TRBJ2-1
TGTGCCACCAGTGACCCGGGGGAGGGAGCCCATGAGCAGTTCTTC
CATSDPGEGAHEQFF
>TRBV2|.|few|TRBJ1-1
TGTGCCAGCAGTGACCAGGGTGGATACACTGAAGCTTTCTTT
CASSDQGGYTEAFF
>TRBV7-2|TRBD1|few|TRBJ1-2
TGTGCCAGCAGCTTAGGACAGGGGAAAGGGTATGGCTACACCTTC
CASSLGQGKGYGYTF
>TRBV2|.|.|TRBJ1-3
.
CASSGYFGSGNTVYF
>TRBV7-2|.|many|TRBJ2-7
TGTGCCAGCAGCCACAGGGAAGACTACGAGCAGTACTTC
CASSHREDYEQYF
>TRBV11-2|TRBD1|many|TRBJ1-2
TGTGCCAGCAGCTTAGACCGAAGAGGGGGCACTTACTATGGCTACACCTTC
CASSLDRRGGTYYGYTF
>TRBV30|.|many|TRBJ2-7
TGTGCCTGGAGTGTGGGGACGACCTACGAGCAGTACTTC
CAWSVGTTYEQYF
>TRBV27|.|many|TRBJ2-3
TGTGCCAGCAGTTGGGACTTCCTCTCCACAGATACGCAGTATTTT
CASSWDFLSTDTQYF
>TRBV28|.|.|TRBJ1-5
TGTGCCAGCAGTTTCGGGTTGGGCAATCAGCCCCAGCATTTT
CASSFGLGNQPQHF
>TRBV30|.|many|TRBJ1-4
TGTGCCTGGACAGGATCCTGTGAAAAACTGTTTTTT
CAWTGSCEKLFF
>TRBV20-1|.|many|TRBJ2-1
TGCAGTGCTAATCGCTACCTAGACTATGGTGAGCAGTTCTTC
CSANRYLDYGEQFF
>TRBV3-1|.|many|TRBJ2-1
TGTGCCAGCAGCCAAGACCCCATTCCCACCCAGGAGGATGAGCAGTTCTTC
CASSQDPIPTQEDEQFF
>TRBV5-1|TRBD2|few|TRBJ2-5
TGCGCCAGCAGCCCGGCTAGCGGCCTGGGGGAGACCCAGTACTTC
CASSPASGLGETQYF
>TRBV6-1|TRBD2|.|TRBJ2-7
TGTGCCAGCAGTATCGGACTAGCGGGAAACGAGCAGTACTTC
CASSIGLAGNEQYF
>TRBV6-1|.|.|TRBJ1-3
TGTGCCAGCTGGAACCCGGGACAAAAACGAAACACCATATATTTT
CASWNPGQKRNTIYF
>TRBV12-3/TRBV12-4|TRBD1|many|TRBJ1-2
TGTGCCAGCCGGCCCCGGGACAGCCAGAGCTATGGCTACACCTTC
CASRPRDSQSYGYTF
>TRBV18|.|many|TRBJ2-2
TGTGCCAGCTCACCACTACGGGGGGAGCTGTTTTTT
CASSPLRGELFF
>TRBV3-1|.|few|TRBJ2-1
TGTGCCAGCAGCCAAAGCCATGAGCAGTTCTTC
CASSQSHEQFF
>TRBV20-1|TRBD1|few|TRBJ1-5
TGCAGTGCTTCCCACGGGAGGGGGCACAGCAATCAGCCCCAGCATTTT
CSASHGRGHSNQPQHF
>TRBV7-9|.|many|TRBJ2-7
TGTGCCAGCAGCCCGACCCCCGGCCAGGCTTCCCACGAGCAGTACTTC
CASSPTPGQASHEQYF
>TRBV18|.|many|TRBJ1-1
TGTGCCAGCTCACCGGACAGCATGAACACTGAAGCTTTCTTT
CASSPDSMNTEAFF
>TRBV24-1|.|.|TRBJ2-1
TGTGCCACCAGTGATTTGAAGGCTGGCGGGTTCAATGAGCAGTTCTTC
CATSDLKAGGFNEQFF
>TRBV2|.|.|TRBJ2-7
TGTGTCAGCAGACTAGACGGGATGGCCTACGAGCAGTACTTC
CVSRLDGMAYEQYF
>TRBV15|.|few|TRBJ2-1
TGTGCCACCAGCAGAGTTTCCGAGCAGTTCTTC
CATSRVSEQFF
>TRBV6-1|.|few|TRBJ1-5
TGTGCCAGCAGCCCTAGCAGATTCAATAGCAATCAGCCCCAGCATTTT
CASSPSRFNSNQPQHF
>TRBV24-1|TRBD1|few|TRBJ2-5
TGTGCCACCAGTGAGACAGGGGGCAGACAAGAGACCCAGTACTTC
CATSETGGRQETQYF
>TRBV7-8|.|.|TRBJ2-1
TGTGCCAGCAGCTTAGGGGGACAGGGCCTAGCGGGCCTCCAGAGCTCCTACAATGAGCAGTTCTTC
CASSLGGQGLAGLQSSYNEQFF
>TRBV12-3/TRBV12-4|.|many|TRBJ2-7
TGTGCCAGCAGTACCGGGACAAAGAACTACGAGCAGTACTTC
CASSTGTKNYEQYF
>TRBV12-3/TRBV12-4|.|many|TRBJ1-5
TGTGCCAGCAGTTTGGGGGGCTTTAGCAATCAGCCCCAGCATTTT
CASSLGGFSNQPQHF
>TRBV20-1|TRBD2|few|TRBJ2-3
TGCAGTGCGCATACTAGCGGGAGCACAGATACGCAGTATTTT
CSAHTSGSTDTQYF
>TRBV20-1|.|few|TRBJ2-3
TGCAGTGCTTTTAGCGGTCGCACAGATACGCAGTATTTT
CSAFSGRTDTQYF
>TRBV18|TRBD1|.|TRBJ1-5
TGTGCCAGCTCACCCTCCCCGACTGGACAGGAGAAGGGTCAGCCCCAGCATTTT
CASSPSPTGQEKGQPQHF
>TRBV20-1|TRBD1|many|TRBJ2-1
TGCAGTGCTAGAGATCGACAGGGGGCCTACAATGAGCAGTTCTTC
CSARDRQGAYNEQFF
>TRBV6-5|.|many|TRBJ2-7
TGTGCCAGCAGTTACTTGGGCGGGAATTACGAGCAGTACTTC
CASSYLGGNYEQYF